Shown below are 24 T cell receptor beta chains from a single sample sequenced in a study of blood T cell repertoires in COVID-19. TCRdb's copy holds only in-frame clones and misses some; the assay was immunoSEQ multiplex PCR. The sample lists around 330,000 clones; around 89% were seen once. Sequencing input: peripheral blood. The receptors here all came from a woman aged 25-40 years with COVID-19, enrolled during active disease.

This rearrangement joins TRBV7-9 to TRBJ2-2; D call uncertain. The CDR3 is 13 amino acids. V was clipped by 5 bases and J by 6 bases, with 10 bases between them. CDR1 SEHNR and CDR2 FQNEAQ come from the germline V gene (reference sequence). As DNA, the CDR3 is TGTGCCAGCAGCCCTCACGGGTCCGGGGAGCTGTTTTTT. Translation gives CASSPHGSGELFF.

The chain has TRBV19 and TRBJ2-5; 8 nucleotides agree with TRBD2. J was trimmed by 0 bases and V by 2 bases; bases with no gene match: 14. The V gene's germline CDR1 is LNHDA and CDR2 SQIVND (reference sequence). The CDR3 consists of 19 residues. The CDR3 sequence is CASSIWGRAGDSYQETQYF. For the CDR3, the DNA is TGTGCCAGTAGTATATGGGGGAGAGCGGGAGATTCATACCAAGAGACCCAGTACTTC.

This chain joins TRBV5-8 and TRBJ2-2, with 14 bases matching TRBD2. Trimming cost V 6 bases and J 3 bases; bases outside gene matches: 7. The germline CDR1 and CDR2 sequences are SGHTS and YDEGEE. The CDR3 contains 17 residues. The CDR3 coding sequence is TGTGCCAGCACCATGACTAGCGGGGGGGCTCACACCGGGGAGCTGTTTTTT. Encoded protein: CASTMTSGGAHTGELFF.

In this sample, this clone turned up once. An end of the junction does not agree with germline; a read error may underlie this. This CDR3 reads CASSPGTGGYNKQFF. As DNA, the CDR3 is TGCGCCAGCAGCCCAGGGACAGGGGGGTACAATAAGCAGTTCTTC. This sequence joins TRBV5-1 and TRBJ2-1, with 11 bases matching TRBD1. The CDR3 has 15 residues. Germline loops: CDR1 SGHRS, CDR2 YFSETQ.

The chain has TRBV7-3 and TRBJ2-1, with 8 bases lining up with TRBD2. Germline values: CDR1 SGHTA, CDR2 FQGTGA. V was clipped by 4 bases and J by 5 bases; unmatched bases: 10. There are 16 residues in the CDR3. This chain's CDR3 is CASSSRITGGNNEQFF. The DNA for the CDR3 is TGTGCCAGCAGCTCCCGGATCACGGGGGGGAACAATGAGCAGTTCTTC.

The genes are TRBV7-8 and TRBJ1-4; D is perhaps TRBD1 (5 bases). CDR1 is SGHVS, CDR2 FQNEAQ, per germline. This CDR3 region has 15 residues. Trimming left V 1 base short and J 8 bases short, with 14 bases between. This CDR3 is CASSLGGGDREKLFF. The CDR3 DNA reads as TGTGCCAGCAGCTTAGGCGGGGGGGATCGAGAAAAACTGTTTTTT.

The chain has TRBV12-3 or TRBV12-4 and TRBJ2-2; D unclear. V was clipped by 5 bases and J by 3 bases, with 4 bases between them. This CDR3 is 12 amino acids long. The CDR3 protein is CASSRDTGELFF. CDR3 DNA sequence: TGTGCCAGCAGTCGGGACACCGGGGAGCTGTTTTTT.

This chain uses TRBV7-9 with TRBJ2-2; 7 bases fit TRBD1. The V gene's germline CDR1 is SEHNR and CDR2 FQNEAQ (reference sequence). CDR3 size: 16 residues. The junction had 2 bases not matched to a gene; V was cut back by 1 base and J by 0 bases. The CDR3 DNA reads as TGTGCCAGCAGCTTAGGAGGACAGGCGAACACCGGGGAGCTGTTTTTT. This translates into CASSLGGQANTGELFF.

This clone was detected once. The J gene is TRBJ1-5, the V gene TRBV28, with 7 nucleotides matching TRBD1. V shed 4 bases and J 4 bases; nucleotides not matched to a gene: 7. Germline CDR1 and CDR2: MDHEN and SYDVKM. CDR3 length: 15 amino acids. CDR3 nucleotides: TGTGCCAGCAGTTCTAACAGGGGCTGGAATCAGCCCCAGCATTTT. Protein product: CASSSNRGWNQPQHF.

This clone was seen a single time. This rearrangement joins TRBV7-9 to TRBJ1-1; D is ambiguous. Looked up from germline, CDR1 is SEHNR and CDR2 is FQNEAQ (reference sequence). The germline V and J ends were trimmed by 1 base and 1 base, with 4 bases remaining between them. This CDR3 has 13 residues. CDR3 DNA sequence: TGTGCCAGCAGCTTAGAAGCGAACACTGAAGCTTTCTTT. It specifies CASSLEANTEAFF.

The chain recombines TRBV5-6 with TRBJ1-2; D is ambiguous. The V end was cut by 1 base, the J end by 7 bases, with 14 bases between. The CDR3 covers 14 residues. The V gene's germline CDR1 is SGHDT and CDR2 YYEEEE. CDR3 nucleotides: TGTGCCAGCAGCTTGCGTCGCAATGGAGCTGGCTACACCTTC. Translating gives CASSLRRNGAGYTF.

This chain connects TRBV14 to TRBJ2-3, with D possibly matching TRBD1 (5 bases). V was trimmed by 7 bases and J by 4 bases, leaving 12 bases between them. Germline-derived CDR1 and CDR2 are SGHDN and FVKESK. This CDR3 is built from 13 residues. CDR3 region: CASTGSIADTQYF. CDR3 DNA sequence: TGTGCCAGCACAGGGTCAATCGCAGATACGCAGTATTTT.

The chain joins TRBV6-5 to TRBJ2-2; a weak D match, TRBD1 (6 bases). The V end lost 0 bases, the J end lost 6 bases, and 11 bases lay between the germline ends. Germline V CDR1 and CDR2: MNHEY, SVGAGI. CDR3 length: 15 amino acids. CDR3 coding DNA: TGTGCCAGCAGTTACTCCCAGGGGAAGGCCGGGGAGCTGTTTTTT. Its translation: CASSYSQGKAGELFF.

This chain uses TRBV6-4 with TRBJ2-2; 9 bases line up with TRBD2. The V segment lost 6 bases and the J segment 6 bases; nucleotides outside the gene matches: 8. The CDR3 is 15 residues long. Germline V gene data show CDR1 as MRHNA and CDR2 as SNTAGT. The chain's CDR3 is CASSPGLAGSGELFF. CDR3 bases: TGTGCCAGCAGCCCCGGGCTAGCGGGATCCGGGGAGCTGTTTTTT.

This clone was counted once. CDR3 residues: CASSQGRFGELFF. The DNA for the CDR3 is TGCGCCAGCAGCCAAGGCCGGTTCGGGGAGCTGTTTTTT. The chain recombines TRBV4-1 with TRBJ2-2, with D hard to call. This CDR3 spans 13 amino acids. Germline loops: CDR1 MGHRA, CDR2 YSYEKL. Trimming shortened V by 1 base and J by 7 bases, and 7 bases separated the two germline ends.

This clone showed up just once. The CDR3 sequence is CASSPGGPVNTQYF. CDR3 DNA: TGTGCCAGTAGTCCGGGGGGCCCGGTGAATACGCAGTATTTT. The rearrangement uses TRBV19 and TRBJ2-3, with D tentatively TRBD2 (7 bases). CDR1 is LNHDA and CDR2 is SQIVND in the germline V gene (reference sequence). This CDR3 has 14 amino acids. Trimming left V 5 bases short and J 7 bases short, with 16 bases between.

The count of this clone is one. This chain connects TRBV7-9 to TRBJ2-1; D perhaps matches TRBD1 (5 bases). The CDR3 totals 16 residues. V lost 1 base to trimming and J lost 5 bases, with 15 bases between them. Germline V gene sequence: CDR1 SEHNR, CDR2 FQNEAQ (reference sequence). CDR3 sequence: CASSLVSTGQDNEQFF. The CDR3 DNA reads TGTGCCAGCAGCTTAGTAAGTACAGGCCAAGACAATGAGCAGTTCTTC.

This chain's CDR3 is CASSLTDRVGYTF. In nucleotides, the CDR3 is TGTGCCAGCAGTCTAACAGACAGGGTTGGCTACACCTTC. The rearrangement links TRBV6-5 to TRBJ1-2; 7 nucleotides align to TRBD1. Germline lookup yields CDR1 MNHEY and CDR2 SVGAGI. The V and J ends lost 5 bases and 7 bases, in that order; junction bases with no gene match: 7. This CDR3 has 13 amino acids.

This clone was observed a few times. This rearrangement joins TRBV2 to TRBJ2-7, with 9 positions matching TRBD1. CDR1 and CDR2 (germline): SNHLY, FYNNEI. The CDR3 contains 13 residues. The V and J ends lost 6 bases and 5 bases, in that order; junction bases with no gene match: 5. CDR3 sequence reads: CASSRTGAHEQYF. The CDR3 DNA is TGTGCCAGCAGCAGGACAGGGGCCCACGAGCAGTACTTC.

This chain joins TRBV6-5 and TRBJ1-2; TRBD1 is a possible D gene (6 bases). The germline gives CDR1 MNHEY, CDR2 SVGAGI. Trimming shortened V by 0 bases and J by 5 bases, and 13 bases separated the two germline ends. This CDR3 spans 15 amino acids. The CDR3 coding sequence is TGTGCCAGCAGTTACTCCGGACAGCCCGAATATGGCTACACCTTC. Encoded protein: CASSYSGQPEYGYTF.

This rearrangement joins TRBV6-2 or TRBV6-3 to TRBJ1-2; tentative D call: TRBD1 (6 bases). The V gene's germline CDR1 is MNHEY and CDR2 SVGEGT. There are 14 residues in the CDR3. Trimming took 2 bases from V and 7 from J, leaving 14 bases between them. The CDR3 spells CASSYRNRAAGYTF. CDR3 DNA sequence: TGTGCCAGCAGTTACAGGAACAGGGCAGCTGGCTACACCTTC.

The rearrangement links TRBV12-3 or TRBV12-4 to TRBJ1-1; no clear D gene. V lost 5 bases, J lost 10 bases, and 17 bases lay in between. The CDR3 runs to 13 residues. The CDR3 loop reads CASSPGRQTGAFF. DNA for the CDR3: TGTGCCAGCAGTCCGGGAAGACAAACGGGAGCTTTCTTT.

This chain uses TRBV7-2 with TRBJ2-3, with TRBD1 as a possible D gene (6 bases). The CDR3 covers 14 residues. The germline V gene has CDR1 SGHTA and CDR2 FQGNSA. V was pared by 5 bases and J by 1 base, with 10 bases between. CDR3 protein: CASSRGQRTDTQYF. CDR3 nucleotides: TGTGCCAGCAGCCGCGGACAGCGCACAGATACGCAGTATTTT. Variable domain in full (rest from reference TRBV7-2 and TRBJ2-3): GAGVSQSPSNKVTEKGKDVELRCDPISGHTALYWYRQSLGQGLEFLIYFQGNSAPDKSGLPSDRFSAERTGGSVSTLTIQRTQQEDSAVYLCASSRGQRTDTQYFGPGTRLTVL.

This chain uses TRBV6-1 with TRBJ2-5, with a tentative D call TRBD1 (6 bases). Germline CDR1 is MNHNS and CDR2 is SASEGT. The germline V and J ends were trimmed by 4 bases and 5 bases, with 20 bases remaining between them. The CDR3 spans 16 residues. CDR3 in amino acids: CASSGVMGAMGETQYF. DNA for the CDR3: TGTGCCAGCAGTGGGGTCATGGGGGCCATGGGGGAGACCCAGTACTTC.